These T cell receptor beta chains were read from a single sample in a study of identical twins. Each CDR3 protein gets one entry after TCRdb re-called the 5' RACE reads with MiXCR. The table lists a few hundred thousand distinct CDR3 sequences, about 15% of them singletons. The sample was also reused in another study, on yellow fever vaccine responses in identical twins.

The sequencing input was CD4+ T cells sorted from blood. The receptors shown here come from a woman under 30 in good health. Both conserved end residues are part of each CDR3. The D gene is left open where the match is weak.

14	NA	TRBV23-1	TRBJ2-2	CASSQGVRARELFF
20	TRBD2	TRBV12-3/TRBV12-4	TRBJ2-1	CASSPLPHLSWSGGGSEQFF
13	NA	TRBV5-1	TRBJ1-1	CASRGGAGTEAFF
15	NA	TRBV11-2	TRBJ1-6	CASSLKRGELSPLHF
15	NA	TRBV7-8	TRBJ1-1	CASSLQGTVNTEAFF
15	TRBD1	TRBV28	TRBJ1-1	CASSPTTGAGTEAFF
13	TRBD2	TRBV6-2/TRBV6-3	TRBJ2-7	CASSGLAGNEQYF
13	TRBD1	TRBV24-1	TRBJ2-1	CATSGQGANEQFF
17	TRBD1	TRBV20-1	TRBJ2-1	CCTRRTRGQGGYNEQFF
16	TRBD1	TRBV10-3	TRBJ1-6	CAISVDPGTGGSPLHF
13	NA	TRBV6-5	TRBJ1-1	CASSSESHTEAFF
15	TRBD2	TRBV2	TRBJ2-2	CASSETSANTGELFF
14	TRBD1	TRBV13	TRBJ2-5	CASSSGDREETQYF
14	TRBD1	TRBV25-1	TRBJ1-5	CASSGQGSNQPQHF
14	NA	TRBV4-1	TRBJ1-1	CASSHLVAGVEAFF
19	NA	TRBV11-2	TRBJ2-1	CASSLVPAGTLSSYNEQFF
14	NA	TRBV5-1	TRBJ2-7	CASRYDIRSYEQYF
10	NA	TRBV29-1	TRBJ1-1	CSVGGTEAFF
12	NA	TRBV2	TRBJ2-5	CASSGASETQYF
17	TRBD2	TRBV29-1	TRBJ2-5	CSVEEVTSGSLSETQYF
14	NA	TRBV6-5	TRBJ1-5	CASSYNFGNQPQHF
14	TRBD1	TRBV18	TRBJ2-7	CASSDRGQSYEQYF
17	NA	TRBV3-1	TRBJ2-5	CASSQVSGGRNQETQYF
14	NA	TRBV5-1	TRBJ2-3	CASSLDREKDTQYF
14	TRBD1	TRBV11-2	TRBJ2-1	CASSLLTGTNEQFF
15	TRBD1	TRBV6-1	TRBJ1-4	CASREQGLTNEKLFF
15	TRBD1	TRBV5-1	TRBJ2-7	CASSKDRGPMAEQYF
15	NA	TRBV20-1	TRBJ2-1	CSARALASSYNEQFF
13	NA	TRBV4-2	TRBJ2-1	CASSQGLDGEQFF
13	NA	TRBV2	TRBJ1-1	CASSPRDRAEAFF
14	NA	TRBV20-1	TRBJ2-1	CSARERGSYNEQFF
12	NA	TRBV20-1	TRBJ2-5	CSARAGVETQYF
14	TRBD1	TRBV5-1	TRBJ2-7	CASSLVTGGDEQYF
14	NA	TRBV5-1	TRBJ2-3	CASSLGAEQDTQYF
16	TRBD2	TRBV12-3/TRBV12-4	TRBJ2-1	CASSPSTSRIYNEQFF
14	TRBD2	TRBV24-1	TRBJ2-1	CATSDASGSDEQFF
13	NA	TRBV24-1	TRBJ2-3	CATSDFEADTQYF
13	TRBD1	TRBV7-8	TRBJ2-2	CASSLEGQGELFF
11	NA	TRBV10-3	TRBJ2-5	CAIRDSETQYF
14	NA	TRBV6-1	TRBJ2-7	CASSFWQGPYEQYF
13	NA	TRBV15	TRBJ1-5	CATSTNRARPQHF
17	NA	TRBV11-2	TRBJ2-5	CASSLVAGAAYQETQYF
13	NA	TRBV24-1	TRBJ2-3	CATRGVPTDTQYF
12	NA	TRBV6-1	TRBJ1-5	CASNRLDQPQHF
9	NA	TRBV28	TRBJ2-7	CASRDEQYF
14	NA	TRBV9	TRBJ2-3	CASSPTESTDTQYF
14	NA	TRBV4-1	TRBJ1-1	CASRPGGANTEAFF
17	TRBD2	TRBV14	TRBJ2-3	CASSQPGLADYTDTQYF
14	TRBD1	TRBV20-1	TRBJ1-4	CSASAGTEDEKLFF
11	NA	TRBV20-1	TRBJ2-7	CSASQGSEQYF
14	TRBD1	TRBV12-3/TRBV12-4	TRBJ2-7	CASSRDREVNEQYF
14	NA	TRBV6-1	TRBJ2-3	CASSEGRGADTQYF
16	NA	TRBV12-3/TRBV12-4	TRBJ2-1	CASSPREPLPSNEQFF